What follows are 32 T cell receptor beta chains derived from one specimen sequenced in a study of tumor-infiltrating lymphocytes in primary liver carcinoma. Out of unsorted whole blood came the blood RNA, and germline DNA was extracted as well. A primer matching the constant region was used to make TCR beta cDNA from approximately 520 ng of total RNA. Three nested multiplex PCR rounds, a slightly modified ARM-PCR method, built the TCR beta libraries. A C-beta reverse primer was combined with TRBV1-TRBV30 forward primers in the first two PCR rounds, and each round had 10 cycles. A single record per CDR3 protein comes from TCRdb applying MiXCR to the multiplex PCR reads. This repertoire shows a few hundred thousand distinct CDR3 sequences, 50% to 60% found once; its top ten account for 17%. Sequenced input: peripheral blood. The receptor set was obtained from a woman aged 25-40 years with primary liver carcinoma and hepatitis B virus infection.

This clonotype was found many times. The chain links TRBV12-5 to TRBJ2-5, with D perhaps assigned TRBD1 or TRBD2 (5 bases each). The ends were cut back, 1 base at V and 2 bases at J, with 11 bases in the middle. Germline assignment: CDR1 LGHNT and CDR2 FRNRAP. The CDR3 has 15 amino acids. The CDR3: CASGLGGTGQETQYF. CDR3 nucleotides: TGTGCTAGTGGTTTGGGGGGGACGGGACAAGAGACCCAGTACTTC.

With respect to this clonotype: A much larger clone lies one base from this, so it may be a read error. The rearrangement uses TRBV6-2 or TRBV6-3 and TRBJ1-2; perhaps TRBD1 as D (5 bases). This CDR3 has 15 residues. The V gene's germline CDR1 is MNHEY and CDR2 SVGEGT. Trimming stripped 10 bases from V and 10 bases from J, with 28 bases between. CDR3 in amino acids: CATSSSPDNPGVYTF. The CDR3 DNA is TGTGCCACGTCTTCCTCTCCGGACAACCCGGGTGTCTACACCTTC.

The chain carries TRBV30 and TRBJ1-6; 9 bases are a match to TRBD1. CDR1 and CDR2 (germline): GTSNPN, SVGIG (reference sequence). V dropped 5 bases and J dropped 7; count of bases not matched to a gene: 3. The CDR3 runs to 13 residues. The CDR3 protein is CAWSTGGNSPLHF. The CDR3 bases are TGTGCCTGGTCAACAGGGGGCAATTCACCCCTCCACTTT.

Regarding this clonotype: It may be a read error: a sequence one base away is much more abundant. Here the CDR3 omits its conserved ending phenylalanine or tryptophan, so a read error is the likely source. This chain joins TRBV29-1 and TRBJ2-5; D unclear. This CDR3 has 13 residues. Germline V gene lookup returns CDR1 SQVTM and CDR2 ANQGSEA. Trimming took 4 bases from V and 3 from J, leaving 12 bases between them. The CDR3 is CSVGLLTEETQYS. In nucleotides, the CDR3 is TGCAGCGTTGGTCTTCTGACCGAAGAGACCCAGTACTCC.

Notes on this clonotype: A much larger clone is a single base away; this may be a read error. V is TRBV4-3 and J is TRBJ2-6; D not certain. The CDR3 loop spans 15 amino acids. Germline values: CDR1 LGHNA, CDR2 YSLEER. The CDR3 DNA reads as TGCGCCATCAGCCAGCCCCCGCCTGGGGCCAACGTCCTGACTTTC. This sequence encodes CAISQPPPGANVLTF.

This clonotype was detected only a few times. CDR3 protein: CAITSGSYEQYF. In DNA form, the CDR3 reads TGTGCCATCACTAGCGGCTCCTACGAGCAGTACTTC. The rearrangement links TRBV10-3 to TRBJ2-7; 7 bases align to TRBD2. In germline, CDR1 is ENHRY, CDR2 SYGVKD. The trim removed 7 bases at V and 0 bases at J, leaving 0 bases unmatched. This CDR3 is 12 amino acids long.

This clonotype was detected only a few times. CDR3 sequence reads: CASSFPREGLYNEQFF. CDR3 bases: TGTGCCAGCAGTTTTCCGCGGGAGGGACTATACAATGAGCAGTTCTTC. This chain connects TRBV12-3 or TRBV12-4 to TRBJ2-1, with TRBD2 matching 9 bases. The CDR3 consists of 16 residues. J was trimmed by 4 bases and V by 3 bases; bases with no gene match: 7.

For this clonotype: One end of the junction varies from germline; a read error may be responsible. The rearrangement uses TRBV11-2 and TRBJ2-1; no firm D call. The CDR3 runs to 14 residues. From germline, CDR1 is SGHAT and CDR2 FQNNGV. The CDR3 DNA follows: TGTACCAGCAGTTTAGGCTGGTCCTACAATGAGCAGTTCTTC. Amino acid sequence: CTSSLGWSYNEQFF.

CDR3 protein: CASAYLDTQYF. The CDR3, as DNA: TGTGCCAGCGCCTACCTGGATACGCAGTATTTT. V and J are TRBV12-3 or TRBV12-4 and TRBJ2-3, with no clear D. The CDR3 loop spans 11 amino acids. Trimming removed 8 bases at V and 6 bases at J, with 9 bases between.

Note on this clonotype: Sequence at one end of the junction differs from germline and may be a read error. The CDR3: CASSQDFNSRNNRPQHF. CDR3 nucleotide sequence: TGTGCCAGCAGCCAAGATTTTAACAGCAGAAACAATCGGCCCCAGCATTTT. This chain connects TRBV4-2 to TRBJ1-5; D ambiguous. Germline assignment: CDR1 LGHNA and CDR2 YNFKEQ. The CDR3 is 17 residues long.

As regards this clonotype: A much larger clone lies one base from this, so it may be a read error. The CDR3 protein is CVSTPSAGFQETQYF. The CDR3 nucleotides are TGCGTCAGCACCCCATCAGCGGGCTTCCAAGAGACCCAGTACTTC. The chain joins TRBV10-2 to TRBJ2-5; D perhaps matches TRBD2 (6 bases). CDR3 length: 15 residues. The germline V gene encodes CDR1 WSHSY and CDR2 SAAADI.

The sample holds many counts of this clonotype. This chain joins TRBV6-1 and TRBJ2-1; a possible D gene is TRBD1 (5 bases). From germline, CDR1 is MNHNS and CDR2 SASEGT. The V end was cut by 7 bases, the J end by 4 bases, with 14 bases between. This CDR3 is built from 14 residues. The CDR3 is CASTARGGYNEQFF. The CDR3 DNA follows: TGTGCCAGCACGGCAAGGGGTGGTTACAATGAGCAGTTCTTC.

The sample holds many counts of this clonotype. The chain recombines TRBV11-2 with TRBJ1-1; D uncertain. This CDR3 contains 12 residues. V was clipped by 6 bases and J by 3 bases, with 8 bases between them. CDR1 is SGHAT, CDR2 FQNNGV, per germline. CDR3 coding DNA: TGTGCCAGCAGTCCAGATTACACTGAAGCTTTCTTT. Protein: CASSPDYTEAFF. Full variable domain (outside the CDR3, taken from reference TRBV11-2 and TRBJ1-1): EAGVAQSPRYKIIEKRQSVAFWCNPISGHATLYWYQQILGQGPKLLIQFQNNGVVDDSQLPKDRFSAERLKGVDSTLKIQPAKLEDSAVYLCASSPDYTEAFFGQGTRLTVV.

As to this clonotype: The junction departs from the called germline gene at one end, perhaps through a read error. The genes are TRBV6-2 or TRBV6-3 and TRBJ2-6; TRBD1 is a possible D gene (5 bases). Per germline, CDR1 MNHEY and CDR2 SVGEGT. The CDR3 runs to 18 residues. The CDR3 spells CASSYSRTLRSVANVLTF. The CDR3 DNA is TGTGCCAGCAGTTACTCGAGGACACTCCGATCTGTGGCCAACGTCCTGACTTTC.

V is TRBV24-1 and J is TRBJ2-3; no firm D call. The ends were cut back, 10 bases at V and 5 bases at J, with 15 bases in the middle. Looked up from germline, CDR1 is KGHDR and CDR2 is SFDVKD. CDR3 size: 13 residues. The CDR3 region has the DNA TGTGCCACTTCGAGCCTTTCCATAGATACGCAGTATTTT. Its protein is CATSSLSIDTQYF.

Ten or more counts support this clonotype. V gene TRBV6-2 or TRBV6-3 combines with J gene TRBJ1-1, with D perhaps TRBD1 (6 bases). V was shortened by 7 bases and J by 1 base, with 22 bases between the two germline ends. In germline, CDR1 is MNHEY, CDR2 SVGEGT. CDR3 size: 17 residues. CDR3 nucleotide sequence: TGTGCCAGCACCCCTATGCGGGGGGCGAGAGGGAACACTGAAGCTTTCTTT. Its protein product is CASTPMRGARGNTEAFF.

This clonotype appeared a few times. One end of the junction fails to match germline, which may point to a read error. V gene TRBV12-3 or TRBV12-4 combines with J gene TRBJ2-1; D is unclear. The CDR3 covers 14 residues. CDR3 loop: CASRLGPAGNDQFF. CDR3 coding DNA: TGTGCCAGCAGGCTGGGTCCCGCTGGCAATGATCAGTTCTTC.

The J gene is TRBJ1-5, the V gene TRBV30; TRBD1 agrees at 8 bases. Germline V gene sequence: CDR1 GTSNPN, CDR2 SVGIG (reference sequence). The CDR3 consists of 13 residues. J gave up 9 bases and V 1 base, and 5 bases lay outside the gene matches. The CDR3 nucleotides are TGTGCCTGGAGTGAACAGGGGGGAAGGCCCCAGCATTTT. Encoded protein: CAWSEQGGRPQHF.

With regard to this clonotype: Since a much larger clone is just one base distant, this may be a read error. The V and J genes are TRBV29-1 and TRBJ1-1, with D uncertain. V lost 8 bases to trimming and J lost 1 base, with 11 bases between them. Germline lookup yields CDR1 SQVTM and CDR2 ANQGSEA. This CDR3 is built from 12 residues. In DNA form, the CDR3 reads TGCAGCATTGTGGCCCCGAACACTGAAGCTTTCTTT. It specifies CSIVAPNTEAFF.

The J gene is TRBJ2-2, the V gene TRBV6-1; D might be TRBD1 (5 bases). CDR1 and CDR2 (germline): MNHNS, SASEGT. The V end lost 3 bases, the J end lost 3 bases, and 11 bases lay between the germline ends. The CDR3 runs to 15 residues. The CDR3 loop reads CASSEDTWYTGELFF. CDR3 nucleotide sequence: TGTGCCAGCAGTGAGGACACCTGGTACACCGGGGAGCTGTTTTTT.

This clonotype has ten or more counts. The chain combines TRBV10-3 with TRBJ2-5; no clear D. This CDR3 is 12 amino acids long. Per the germline V gene, CDR1 is ENHRY and CDR2 is SYGVKD. The V and J ends lost 1 base and 5 bases respectively, with 5 bases between them. The CDR3 sequence is CAISEFDETQYF. The CDR3 DNA follows: TGTGCCATCAGTGAGTTCGACGAGACCCAGTACTTC.

Concerning this clonotype itself: A much larger clonotype is one base distant, so this may be a read error. The chain has TRBV7-8 and TRBJ2-7; 8 bases line up with TRBD1. Germline assignment: CDR1 SGHVS and CDR2 FQNEAQ. The CDR3 sequence is 13 residues long. In DNA form, the CDR3 reads TGTGCCAGAAGCTTAGGGACAGGCTACGAGCAGTACTTC. It encodes CARSLGTGYEQYF.

DNA for the CDR3: TGTGCCAGCAGCCCGGATGGGGCCAACGTCCTGACTTTC. Protein: CASSPDGANVLTF. The chain is built from TRBV28 and TRBJ2-6; D uncertain. Per germline, CDR1 MDHEN and CDR2 SYDVKM. V gave up 6 bases and J gave up 3 bases, with 6 bases separating them. CDR3 length: 13 residues.

As concerns this clonotype: Germline is not matched at one junction end, which may reflect a read error. The J gene is TRBJ1-1, the V gene TRBV11-1; D is uncertain. The CDR3 consists of 13 residues. CDR1 is SGHAT, CDR2 FQDESV, per germline (reference sequence). CDR3 region: CVSSPQLSTEALF. The CDR3 DNA reads TGTGTCAGCAGCCCCCAGCTGAGCACTGAAGCTCTCTTT.

This clonotype was counted ten times or more. This rearrangement joins TRBV11-2 to TRBJ2-6, with D unclear. The CDR3 totals 16 residues. Germline CDR1 and CDR2: SGHAT and FQNNGV. The V end was cut by 3 bases, the J end by 4 bases, with 13 bases between. CDR3 in amino acids: CASSFTAARGANVLTF. Here the CDR3 DNA reads TGTGCCAGCAGCTTCACAGCCGCGCGAGGGGCCAACGTCCTGACTTTC.

This clonotype was counted once. This may be a read error, as it is one base from a much larger clone. The conserved phenylalanine or tryptophan normally closing the CDR3 is absent here, so this likely arose from a read error. The rearrangement joins TRBV12-3 or TRBV12-4 to TRBJ1-5, with no clear D. This CDR3 has 13 amino acids. V was shortened by 6 bases and J by 6 bases, with 12 bases between the two germline ends. This chain's CDR3 is CASSLSGTQPQHS. CDR3 coding DNA: TGTGCCAGCAGCCTCTCGGGAACTCAGCCCCAGCATTCT.

The chain is built from TRBV21-1 and TRBJ1-5. TRBV21-1 is a recognized pseudogene. The CDR3 length is 8 residues. The CDR3 nucleotides read TGTGCCAGCAGCAATAGGCATTTT. Its protein product is CASSNRHF.

Comment on this clonotype: Its ends do not fully match the called genes, so a read error is possible. The V call is TRBV11-3, the J call TRBJ2-7; no reliable D call. CDR3 length: 15 residues. The germline CDR1 and CDR2 sequences are SGHNT and YENEEA. CDR3 protein: CASSLDLGRSYEQYF. The CDR3 nucleotides are TGTGCCAGCAGCTTAGACCTAGGCAGATCCTACGAGCAATACTTC. The variable domain in full, completed from reference TRBV11-3 and TRBJ2-7, reads EAGVVQSPRYKIIEKKQPVAFWCNPISGHNTLYWYLQNLGQGPELLIRYENEEAVDDSQLPKDRFSAERLKGVDSTLKIQPAELGDSAVYLCASSLDLGRSYEQYFGPGTRLTVT.

This clonotype was seen repeatedly, ten times or more. CDR3 protein: CASSYRESYEQYF. The DNA of the CDR3 is TGTGCCAGCAGTTACAGGGAAAGCTACGAGCAGTACTTC. The V and J genes are TRBV6-5 and TRBJ2-7, with D unclear. Between the trimmed V and J ends, which lost 2 bases and 3 bases, there was a span of 8 bases. The germline V gene has CDR1 MNHEY and CDR2 SVGAGI. This CDR3 has 13 residues.

This chain connects TRBV4-1 to TRBJ2-7; the match to TRBD2 covers 11 bases. Germline lookup yields CDR1 MGHRA and CDR2 YSYEKL. CDR3 size: 14 residues. The ends lost 4 bases at V and 3 bases at J; junction bases unmatched: 2. CDR3 nucleotides: TGCGCCAGCAGCCTAGCGGGAGGGTGCTACGAGCAGTACTTC. It codes for CASSLAGGCYEQYF.

This clonotype has a handful of counts. The chain is built from TRBV28 and TRBJ2-5; D not certain. CDR3 length: 13 amino acids. Trimming pared 2 bases from V and 1 base from J, leaving 5 bases between. Germline CDR1 is MDHEN and CDR2 is SYDVKM. This CDR3 is CASSLVAQETQYF. The CDR3 DNA sequence: TGTGCCAGCAGTTTAGTTGCCCAAGAGACCCAGTACTTC.

As regards this clonotype: A much larger clone lies a single base off, so this may be a read error. The chain joins TRBV7-9 to TRBJ1-1; 7 bases map to TRBD1. The CDR3 runs 13 residues. Germline-derived CDR1 and CDR2 are SEHNR and FQNEAQ (reference sequence). CDR3 protein: CASSTWDSTEALF. The CDR3 DNA is TGTGCCAGCAGCACGTGGGACAGCACTGAAGCTTTATTT.